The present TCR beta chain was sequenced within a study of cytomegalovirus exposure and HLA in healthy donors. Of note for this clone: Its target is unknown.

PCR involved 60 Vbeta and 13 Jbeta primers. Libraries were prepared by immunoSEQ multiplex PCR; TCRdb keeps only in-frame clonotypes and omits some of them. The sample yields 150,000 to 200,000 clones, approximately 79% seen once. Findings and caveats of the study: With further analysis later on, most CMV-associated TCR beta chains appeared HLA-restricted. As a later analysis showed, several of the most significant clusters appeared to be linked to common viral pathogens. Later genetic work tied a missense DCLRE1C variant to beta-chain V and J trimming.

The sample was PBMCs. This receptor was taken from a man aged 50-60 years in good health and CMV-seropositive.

CDR3 sequence reads: CASSSLAGGKETQYF. The CDR3 coding sequence is TGTGCCAGCAGCTCACTAGCGGGGGGAAAAGAGACCCAGTACTTC. This rearrangement joins TRBV27 to TRBJ2-5, with 12 bases lining up with TRBD2. Trimming removed 6 bases from V and 3 bases from J; junction bases left unmatched: 5. From germline, CDR1 is MNHEY and CDR2 SMNVEV (reference sequence). The CDR3 contains 15 residues.